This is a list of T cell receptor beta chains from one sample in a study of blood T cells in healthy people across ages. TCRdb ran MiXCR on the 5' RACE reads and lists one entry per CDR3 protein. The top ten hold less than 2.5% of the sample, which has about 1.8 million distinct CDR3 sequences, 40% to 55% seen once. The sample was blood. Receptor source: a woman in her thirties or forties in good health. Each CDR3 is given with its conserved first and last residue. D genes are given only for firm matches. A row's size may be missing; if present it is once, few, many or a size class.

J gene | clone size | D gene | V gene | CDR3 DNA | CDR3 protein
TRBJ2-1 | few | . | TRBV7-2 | TGTGCCAGCAGCTTCGGAGGGTTACGGGGTAGGTCCTACAATGAGCAGTTCTTC | CASSFGGLRGRSYNEQFF
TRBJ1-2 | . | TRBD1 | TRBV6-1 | TGTGCCAGCAGCATAACTGGGACAGGGGCATCACCACGGGGCTACACCTTC | CASSITGTGASPRGYTF
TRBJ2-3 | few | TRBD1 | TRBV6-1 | TGTGCCAGCAGCGCAACCACCGGGACAGCCACAGATACGCAGTATTTT | CASSATTGTATDTQYF
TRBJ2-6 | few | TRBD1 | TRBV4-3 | TGCGCCAGCAGCCAAGTAGGGCAGGGGGCGTCTGGGGCCAACGTCCTGACTTTC | CASSQVGQGASGANVLTF
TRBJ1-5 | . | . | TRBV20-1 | TGCAGTGCTAGGGCGGGGACGGCCTATAGCAATCAGCCCCAGCATTTT | CSARAGTAYSNQPQHF
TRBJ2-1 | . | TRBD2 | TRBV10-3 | TGTGCCATCAGTGAGTCGGTAGCGGGGAACAATGAGCAGTTCTTC | CAISESVAGNNEQFF
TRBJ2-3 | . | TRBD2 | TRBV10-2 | TGCGCCAGCAGTCCTAAGCGGGGGGGCCGAAGAGGAGGGTATTTT | CASSPKRGGRRGGYF
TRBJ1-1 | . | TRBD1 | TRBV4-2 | TGTGCCAGCAGCCAAGATCTAGGAAGGAAGGACAGGGAAGCTTTCTTT | CASSQDLGRKDREAFF
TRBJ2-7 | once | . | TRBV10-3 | TGTGCCATCAGTGACCGAGACACTGACAATGAGCAGTACTTC | CAISDRDTDNEQYF
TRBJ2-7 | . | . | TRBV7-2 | TGTGCCAGCAGCTCGCAACCGGGGGTCTACGAGCAGTACTTC | CASSSQPGVYEQYF
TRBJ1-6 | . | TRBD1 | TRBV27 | TGTGCCAGCAGAACGTCACCGGGACAGGGACCCGATTCACCCCTCCACTTT | CASRTSPGQGPDSPLHF
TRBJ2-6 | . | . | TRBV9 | TGTGCCAGCAGCGCGCAGGGCCTCCTTAGCGGGGCCAACGTCCTGACTTTC | CASSAQGLLSGANVLTF
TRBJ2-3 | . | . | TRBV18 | TGTGCCAGCTCACCTCTAGGACGGCCTCGGACAGATACGCAGTATTTT | CASSPLGRPRTDTQYF
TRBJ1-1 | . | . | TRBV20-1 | TGCAGTGCACGGGGCAGCAGGGTCCTAAACACTGAAGCTTTCTTT | CSARGSRVLNTEAFF
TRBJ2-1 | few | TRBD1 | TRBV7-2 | TGTGCCAGCAGCTCTCCCCCCGGGACAGTGACTATGAGCTCCTACAATGAGCAGTTCTTC | CASSSPPGTVTMSSYNEQFF
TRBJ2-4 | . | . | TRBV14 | TGTGCCAGCAGCCAAGGAATGGTCAAGCAGTACTTC | CASSQGMVKQYF
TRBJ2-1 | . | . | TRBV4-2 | TGTGCCTGCAGCCGGGACTTCTACAATGAGCAGTTCTTC | CACSRDFYNEQFF
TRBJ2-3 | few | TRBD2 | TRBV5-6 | TGTGCCAGCAGGACCATTTTAGCGGGCGGAACAGATACGCAGTATTTT | CASRTILAGGTDTQYF
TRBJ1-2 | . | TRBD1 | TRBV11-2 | TGTGCCAGCAGCTTAGAGGCTCCACGCGGGACAGGGGGTGCCTTTATCTATGGCTACACCTTC | CASSLEAPRGTGGAFIYGYTF
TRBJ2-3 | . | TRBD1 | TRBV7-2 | TGTGCCAGCCTTCTGGACAGGGGCCGCACAGATACGCAGTATTTT | CASLLDRGRTDTQYF
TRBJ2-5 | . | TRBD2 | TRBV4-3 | TGCGCCAGCAGCCAAACCACTAGCGAACAGACCCAGTACTTC | CASSQTTSEQTQYF
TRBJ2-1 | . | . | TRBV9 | TGTGCCAGCAGCCTCCGGAATGGTGATGAGCAGTTCTTC | CASSLRNGDEQFF
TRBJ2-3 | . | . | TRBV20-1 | TGCAGTGCTAGCCAGGCCGCCGGCACAGATACGCAGTATTTT | CSASQAAGTDTQYF
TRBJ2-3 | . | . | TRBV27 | TGTGCCAGCGGGCCTTCACGCTCGGGATATGGCACAGATACGCAGTATTTT | CASGPSRSGYGTDTQYF
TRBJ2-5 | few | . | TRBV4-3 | TGCGCCAGCAGCCATGGACCAAACCAAGAGACCCAGTACTTC | CASSHGPNQETQYF
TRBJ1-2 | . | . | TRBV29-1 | TGCAGCGTTGCTGGGGATGGCTACACCTTC | CSVAGDGYTF
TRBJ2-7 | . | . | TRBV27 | TGTGCCAGCAGTTCAGCAGGGATCCCATCCTACGAGCAGTACTTC | CASSSAGIPSYEQYF
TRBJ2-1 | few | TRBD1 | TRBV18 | TGTGCCAGCCGACTAATAACCGGGACAGTAAATGAGCAGTTCTTC | CASRLITGTVNEQFF
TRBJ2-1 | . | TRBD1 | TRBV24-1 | TGTGCCACCAGTGATCCCGGGACAGTATACAATGAGCAGTTCTTC | CATSDPGTVYNEQFF
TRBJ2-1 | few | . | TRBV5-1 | TGCGCCAGTAGTGCCCCGCGGGAGCAGTTCTTC | CASSAPREQFF
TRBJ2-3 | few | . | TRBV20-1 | TGCAGTGCTAGTTCTAGCGCCACTAGCACAGATACGCAGTATTTT | CSASSSATSTDTQYF
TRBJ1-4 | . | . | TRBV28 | TGTGCCAGCAGTTTCCTTTCCAGGCGGCCTAATGAAAAACTGTTTTTT | CASSFLSRRPNEKLFF
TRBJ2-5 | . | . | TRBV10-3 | TGTGCCATCAGCCAGGACAGTACGGGGACCCAGTACTTC | CAISQDSTGTQYF
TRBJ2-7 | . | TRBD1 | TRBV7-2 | TGTGCCAGCAGCTTTAGTAGAGCCTACAGGGACAGCTCCTACGAGCAGTACTTC | CASSFSRAYRDSSYEQYF
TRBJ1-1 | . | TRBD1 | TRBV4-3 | TGCGCCAGCAGCCAAGAACAGGGGGATATCATGAACACTGAAGCTTTCTTT | CASSQEQGDIMNTEAFF
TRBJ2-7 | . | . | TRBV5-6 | TGTGCCAGCAGCGTGCTCCAGATGGGGGGTGCGTACTTC | CASSVLQMGGAYF
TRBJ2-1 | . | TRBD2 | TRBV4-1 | TGCGCCAGCAGAGAGGTCGGCGGGGGGGCCTACAATGAGCAGTTCTTC | CASREVGGGAYNEQFF
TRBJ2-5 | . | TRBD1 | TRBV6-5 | TGTGCCAGCAGGGGACAGGGGGCGCATCCCAGAGAGACCCAGTACTTC | CASRGQGAHPRETQYF
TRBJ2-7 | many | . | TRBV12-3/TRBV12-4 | TGTGCCAGCAGTTTAGGTCACTACGAGCAGTACTTC | CASSLGHYEQYF
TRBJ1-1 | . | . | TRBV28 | TGTGCCAGTGAGGGATCGGGTCGGACTGAAGCTTTCTTT | CASEGSGRTEAFF
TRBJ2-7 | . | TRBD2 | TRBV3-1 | TGTACCAGCAGCCACTCGCCAGGCGGCGGGGGGGCCTTGAACGAGCAGTACTTC | CTSSHSPGGGGALNEQYF
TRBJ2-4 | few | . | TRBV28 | TGTGCCAGCAGCGCGCCCCGCAAACTAGCCAAAAACATTCAGTACTTC | CASSAPRKLAKNIQYF
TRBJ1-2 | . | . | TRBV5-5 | TGTGCCCGCAGATCGGACGGAGGCTACACCTTC | CARRSDGGYTF